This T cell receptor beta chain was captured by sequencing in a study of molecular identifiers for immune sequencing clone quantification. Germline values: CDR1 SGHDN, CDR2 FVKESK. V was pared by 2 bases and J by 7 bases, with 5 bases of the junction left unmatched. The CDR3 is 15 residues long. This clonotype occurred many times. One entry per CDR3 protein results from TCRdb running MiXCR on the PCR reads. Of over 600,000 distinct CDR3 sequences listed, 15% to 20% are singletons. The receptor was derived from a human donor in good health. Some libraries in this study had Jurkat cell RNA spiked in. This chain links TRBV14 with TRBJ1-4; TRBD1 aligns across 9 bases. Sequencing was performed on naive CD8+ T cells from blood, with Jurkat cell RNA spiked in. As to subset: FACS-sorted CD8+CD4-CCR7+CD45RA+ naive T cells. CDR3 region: CASSQTGQGREKLFF. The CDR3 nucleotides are TGTGCCAGCAGCCAAACCGGACAGGGGCGTGAAAAACTGTTTTTT. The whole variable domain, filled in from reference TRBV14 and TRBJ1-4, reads EAGVTQFPSHSVIEKGQTVTLRCDPISGHDNLYWYRRVMGKEIKFLLHFVKESKQDESGMPNNRFLAERTGGTYSTLKVQPAELEDSGVYFCASSQTGQGREKLFFGSGTQLSVL.